This T cell receptor (beta chain) derives from a study of cytomegalovirus exposure and HLA in healthy donors. The overall study: Out of around 360 genotyped donors, 81% belonged to the Caucasian-associated ancestry cluster.

The primer mix had 60 Vbeta and 13 Jbeta primers. Sequencing was performed with immunoSEQ multiplex PCR; in TCRdb, only in-frame clones are kept and a portion is missing. The table lists more than 200,000 clones, about 75% of them singletons. This receptor was obtained from a male donor in good health and CMV-seronegative. Sequenced input: PBMCs.

The DNA of the CDR3 is TGTGCCAGCAGCTTCCCGGGACAGGATATCACAGATACGCAGTATTTT. Translated, it gives CASSFPGQDITDTQYF. The genes are TRBV5-4 and TRBJ2-3; 8 bases line up with TRBD1. J gave up 2 bases and V 2 bases, and 7 bases lay outside the gene matches. The CDR3 length is 16 residues. The germline V gene has CDR1 SGHNT and CDR2 YYREEE (reference sequence).